Listed here are 10 T cell receptor beta chains from one sample, sequenced in a study of cytomegalovirus exposure and HLA in healthy donors. PCR primers comprised 60 Vbeta and 13 Jbeta primers. Some clones are missing from TCRdb's copy, which holds only in-frame ones; the method was immunoSEQ multiplex PCR. The table has around 200,000 clones, 81% seen once. Sample: PBMCs. Receptor source: a man between 50 and 59 years old in good health and CMV-seronegative.

The gene calls are TRBV7-2 and TRBJ1-6; D might be TRBD1 (5 bases). The CDR3 has 14 residues. The V gene's germline CDR1 is SGHTA and CDR2 FQGNSA. Deletions cut 7 bases from V and 9 bases from J, with 16 bases between. The CDR3 loop is CASTNAGSPSPLHF. DNA for the CDR3: TGTGCCAGCACCAATGCAGGGTCTCCTTCACCCCTCCACTTT.

This clone was seen only once. V is TRBV19 and J is TRBJ1-6, with unresolved D. The ends were cut back, 5 bases at V and 0 bases at J, with 8 bases in the middle. The CDR3 has 15 amino acids. CDR1 and CDR2 (germline): LNHDA, SQIVND (reference sequence). The CDR3 protein is CASSPSSSYNSPLHF. The CDR3 coding sequence is TGTGCCAGTAGTCCATCTAGCTCCTATAATTCACCCCTCCACTTT.

CDR3: CASSPEPGGEQYF. Written as DNA, the CDR3 is TGTGCCAGCAGCCCCGAGCCGGGGGGAGAGCAGTACTTC. The V call is TRBV7-7, the J call TRBJ2-7; 7 bases map to TRBD2. Trimming at V came to 5 bases and at J to 7 bases, leaving 8 bases not matched to a gene. This CDR3 region has 13 residues. Germline values: CDR1 SSHAT, CDR2 FNYEAQ (reference sequence). Full variable domain (rest looked up from reference TRBV7-7 and TRBJ2-7): GAGVSQSPRYKVTKRGQDVTLRCDPISSHATLYWYQQALGQGPEFLTYFNYEAQPDKSGLPSDRFSAERPEGSISTLTIQRTEQRDSAMYRCASSPEPGGEQYFGPGTRLTVT.

The CDR3 reads CASSAAGANVLTF. The CDR3 DNA sequence: TGCGCCAGCAGCGCAGCTGGGGCCAACGTCCTGACTTTC. The genes are TRBV5-1 and TRBJ2-6, with no clear D. Deletions cut 4 bases from V and 2 bases from J, with 4 bases between. Germline CDR1 and CDR2: SGHRS and YFSETQ. This CDR3 is 13 amino acids long.

The V call is TRBV9, the J call TRBJ2-2, with D perhaps TRBD2 (6 bases). CDR1 is SGDLS, CDR2 YYNGEE, per germline. V shed 3 bases and J shed 12 bases, with 9 bases lying between them. The CDR3 extends over 11 amino acids. Here the CDR3 DNA reads TGTGCCAGCAGCGCGGAGGGGAAGCTGTTTTTT. Protein: CASSAEGKLFF.

V usage is TRBV7-8 and J usage is TRBJ2-3; 12 bases agree with TRBD2. In germline, CDR1 is SGHVS, CDR2 FQNEAQ. Losses at the gene ends were 1 base for V and 9 bases for J; bases not matched to a gene: 2. There are 14 residues in the CDR3. CDR3 bases: TGTGCCAGCAGCTTAGTAACTAGCGGGGGGACGCAGTATTTT. Translating gives CASSLVTSGGTQYF.

This chain joins TRBV11-2 and TRBJ2-2; perhaps TRBD2 as D (6 bases). This CDR3 region has 14 residues. Trimming stripped 6 bases from V and 1 base from J, with 9 bases between. In germline, CDR1 is SGHAT, CDR2 FQNNGV. CDR3 in amino acids: CASRPGGNTGELFF. In DNA form, the CDR3 reads TGTGCCAGCAGACCCGGGGGGAACACCGGGGAGCTGTTTTTT.

The V call is TRBV30, the J call TRBJ1-6; 9 nucleotides line up with TRBD1. The J segment lost 7 bases and the V segment lost 1 base, leaving 2 bases of the junction unmatched. This CDR3 comprises 14 residues. Germline-derived CDR1 and CDR2 are GTSNPN and SVGIG (reference sequence). CDR3 sequence reads: CAWSAGQGNSPLHF. The CDR3 DNA reads TGTGCCTGGAGTGCCGGACAGGGGAATTCACCCCTCCACTTT.

This clone has just a few counts. This chain uses TRBV7-9 with TRBJ2-3, with a possible D match to TRBD1 (6 bases). From germline, CDR1 is SEHNR and CDR2 FQNEAQ (reference sequence). V gave up 5 bases and J gave up 5 bases, with 23 bases separating them. This CDR3 comprises 17 residues. CDR3 loop: CASSRNQNTGLKDTQYF. Written as DNA, the CDR3 is TGTGCCAGCAGCCGCAACCAGAATACAGGGTTGAAAGATACGCAGTATTTT.

The chain carries TRBV7-8 and TRBJ1-2; possibly TRBD1 for D (5 bases). The CDR3 runs to 14 residues. In germline, CDR1 is SGHVS, CDR2 FQNEAQ. V lost 5 bases and J lost 8, with 18 bases in between. The CDR3 sequence is CASSKSGGERGYTF. The CDR3 DNA sequence: TGTGCCAGCAGCAAAAGTGGGGGGGAACGGGGCTACACCTTC.